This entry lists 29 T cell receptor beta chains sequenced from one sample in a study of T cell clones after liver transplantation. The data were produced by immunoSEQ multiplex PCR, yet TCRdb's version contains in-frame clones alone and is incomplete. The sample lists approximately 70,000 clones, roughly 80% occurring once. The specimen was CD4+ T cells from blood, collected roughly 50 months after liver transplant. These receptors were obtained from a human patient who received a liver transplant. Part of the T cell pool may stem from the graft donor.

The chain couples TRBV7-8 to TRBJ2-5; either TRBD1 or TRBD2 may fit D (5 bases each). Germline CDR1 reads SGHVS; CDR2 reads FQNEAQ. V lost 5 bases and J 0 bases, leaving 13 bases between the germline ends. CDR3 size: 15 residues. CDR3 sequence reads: CASSPAGAYQETQYF. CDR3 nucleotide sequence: TGTGCCAGCAGCCCGGCCGGGGCATACCAAGAGACCCAGTACTTC.

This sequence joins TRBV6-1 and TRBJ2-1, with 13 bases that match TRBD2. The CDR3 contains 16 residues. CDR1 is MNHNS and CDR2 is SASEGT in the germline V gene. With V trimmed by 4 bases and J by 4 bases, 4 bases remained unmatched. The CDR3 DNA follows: TGTGCCAGCAGTGGTCGACTAGCGGGGGGATACAATGAGCAGTTCTTC. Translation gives CASSGRLAGGYNEQFF.

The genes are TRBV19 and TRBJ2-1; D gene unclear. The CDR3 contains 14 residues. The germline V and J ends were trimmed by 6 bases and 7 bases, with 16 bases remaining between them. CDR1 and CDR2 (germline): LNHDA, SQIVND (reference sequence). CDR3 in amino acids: CASSSVGLGNEQFF. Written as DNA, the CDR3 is TGTGCCAGTAGCTCTGTGGGCCTAGGAAATGAGCAGTTCTTC.

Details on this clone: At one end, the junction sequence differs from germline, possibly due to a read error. CDR3 amino acids: CASSPGQGASGELFF. CDR3 nucleotides: TGTGCTAGCAGCCCGGGACAGGGGGCCTCCGGGGAGCTGTTTTTT. The rearrangement uses TRBV7-7 and TRBJ2-2; TRBD1 matches 12 bases. Germline loops: CDR1 SSHAT, CDR2 FNYEAQ (reference sequence). The CDR3 loop spans 15 amino acids.

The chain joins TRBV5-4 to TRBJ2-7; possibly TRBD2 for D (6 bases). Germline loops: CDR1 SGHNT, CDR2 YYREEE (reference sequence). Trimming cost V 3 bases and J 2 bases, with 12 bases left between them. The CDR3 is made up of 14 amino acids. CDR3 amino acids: CASSSAGGTYEQYF. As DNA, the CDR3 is TGTGCCAGCAGCTCTGCTGGGGGGACCTACGAGCAGTACTTC.

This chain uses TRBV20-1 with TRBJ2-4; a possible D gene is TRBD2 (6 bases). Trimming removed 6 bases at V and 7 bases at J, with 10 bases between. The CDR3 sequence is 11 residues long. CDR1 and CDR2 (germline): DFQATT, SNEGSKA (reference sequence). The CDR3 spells CSAPGGNIQYF. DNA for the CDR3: TGCAGTGCACCCGGGGGTAACATTCAGTACTTC.

This chain's CDR3 is CASSQKEGVLAGVPGELFF. Written as DNA, the CDR3 is TGCGCCAGCAGCCAAAAAGAGGGGGTACTAGCGGGAGTGCCCGGGGAGCTGTTTTTT. The chain uses TRBV4-3 and TRBJ2-2; TRBD2 aligns across 11 bases. The CDR3 consists of 19 residues. V lost 2 bases and J lost 6; bases outside the gene matches: 14. Per germline, CDR1 LGHNA and CDR2 YSLEER.

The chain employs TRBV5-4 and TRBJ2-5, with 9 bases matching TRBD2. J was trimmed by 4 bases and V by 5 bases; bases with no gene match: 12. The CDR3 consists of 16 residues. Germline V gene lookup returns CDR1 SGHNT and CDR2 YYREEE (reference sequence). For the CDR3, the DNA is TGTGCCAGCAGGGACGGCGGGAGGGCCGCGCGAGAGACCCAGTACTTC. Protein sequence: CASRDGGRAARETQYF.

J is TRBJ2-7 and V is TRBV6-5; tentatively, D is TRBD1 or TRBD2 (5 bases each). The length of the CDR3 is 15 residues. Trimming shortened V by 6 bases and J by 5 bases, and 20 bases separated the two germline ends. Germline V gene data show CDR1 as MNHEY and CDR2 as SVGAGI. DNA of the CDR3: TGTGCCAGCAGAGTCTCAGGGCGGGCCCGGGACGAGCAGTACTTC. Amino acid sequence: CASRVSGRARDEQYF.

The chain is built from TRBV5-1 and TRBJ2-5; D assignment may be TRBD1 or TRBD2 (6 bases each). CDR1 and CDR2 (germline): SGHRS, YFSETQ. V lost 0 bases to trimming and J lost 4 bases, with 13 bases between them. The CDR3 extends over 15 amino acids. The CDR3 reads CASSLAPGAGETQYF. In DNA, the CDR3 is TGCGCCAGCAGCTTGGCGCCGGGGGCTGGAGAGACCCAGTACTTC.

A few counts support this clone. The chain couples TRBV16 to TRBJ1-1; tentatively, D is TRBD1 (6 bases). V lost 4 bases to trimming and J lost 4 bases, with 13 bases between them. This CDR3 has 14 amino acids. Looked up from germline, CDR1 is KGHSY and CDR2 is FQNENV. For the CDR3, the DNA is TGTGCCAGCAGCCTTCGGGGGCGAGGCACTGAAGCTTTCTTT. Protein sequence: CASSLRGRGTEAFF.

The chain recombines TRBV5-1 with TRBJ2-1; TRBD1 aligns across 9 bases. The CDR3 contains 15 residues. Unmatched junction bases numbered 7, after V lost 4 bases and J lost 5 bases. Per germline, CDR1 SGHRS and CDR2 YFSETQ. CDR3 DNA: TGCGCCAGCAGCCCACAGGGGGCGTCCCACAATGAGCAGTTCTTC. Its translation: CASSPQGASHNEQFF.

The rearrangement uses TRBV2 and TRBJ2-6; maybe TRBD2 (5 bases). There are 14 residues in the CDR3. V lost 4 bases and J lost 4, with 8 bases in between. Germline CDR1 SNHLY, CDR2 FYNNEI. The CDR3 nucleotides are TGTGCCAGCAGTGCTCGGGGAGGGGCCAACGTCCTGACTTTC. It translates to CASSARGGANVLTF.

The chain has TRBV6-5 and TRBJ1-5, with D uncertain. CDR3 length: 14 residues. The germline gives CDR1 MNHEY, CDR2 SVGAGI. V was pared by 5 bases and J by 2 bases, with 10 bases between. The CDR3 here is CASSEGIGNQPQHF. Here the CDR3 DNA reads TGTGCCAGCAGTGAAGGGATAGGCAATCAGCCCCAGCATTTT.

CDR3 residues: CASSAGLAGGNEQFF. DNA of the CDR3: TGTGCCAGCAGCGCGGGACTAGCGGGGGGTAATGAGCAGTTCTTC. The gene calls are TRBV11-3 and TRBJ2-1; 15 bases agree with TRBD2. V trimming: 5 bases; J trimming: 7 bases; junction bases outside the gene matches: 3. The CDR3 has 15 amino acids. Germline V gene sequence: CDR1 SGHNT, CDR2 YENEEA.

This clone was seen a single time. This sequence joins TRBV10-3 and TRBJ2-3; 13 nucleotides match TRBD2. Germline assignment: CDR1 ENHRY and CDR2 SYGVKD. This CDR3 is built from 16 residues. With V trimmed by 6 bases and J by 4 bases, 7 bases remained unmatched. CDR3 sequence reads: CAISQTSGGSADTQYF. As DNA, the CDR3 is TGTGCCATCAGCCAGACTAGCGGGGGGAGTGCAGATACGCAGTATTTT.

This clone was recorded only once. CDR3 sequence reads: CATEAAGGPYEQFF. The CDR3 DNA sequence: TGTGCCACCGAGGCGGCGGGAGGGCCCTATGAGCAGTTCTTC. V usage is TRBV19 and J usage is TRBJ2-1; 9 bases map to TRBD2. Per the germline V gene, CDR1 is LNHDA and CDR2 is SQIVND (reference sequence). This CDR3 contains 14 residues. J was trimmed by 8 bases and V by 10 bases; bases with no gene match: 12.

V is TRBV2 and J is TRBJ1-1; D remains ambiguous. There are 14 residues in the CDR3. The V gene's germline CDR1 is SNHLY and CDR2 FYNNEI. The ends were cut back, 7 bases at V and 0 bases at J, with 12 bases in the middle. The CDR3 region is CASKLISMNTEAFF. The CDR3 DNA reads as TGTGCCAGCAAGCTGATTAGTATGAACACTGAAGCTTTCTTT.

Here the CDR3 reads CASRLGLMNTEAFF. The CDR3 DNA reads as TGTGCCAGCAGATTAGGACTGATGAACACTGAAGCTTTCTTT. This chain connects TRBV28 to TRBJ1-1, with no clear D. Germline CDR1 is MDHEN and CDR2 is SYDVKM. Deletions cut 6 bases from V and 0 bases from J, with 11 bases between. The length of the CDR3 is 14 residues.

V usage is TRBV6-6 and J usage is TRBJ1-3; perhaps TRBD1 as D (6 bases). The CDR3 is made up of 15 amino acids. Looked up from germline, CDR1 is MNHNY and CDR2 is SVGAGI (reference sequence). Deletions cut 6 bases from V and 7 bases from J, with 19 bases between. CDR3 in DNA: TGTGCCAGCAGCCCAGGGGTGAGGGCGGGGAACACCATATATTTT. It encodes CASSPGVRAGNTIYF.

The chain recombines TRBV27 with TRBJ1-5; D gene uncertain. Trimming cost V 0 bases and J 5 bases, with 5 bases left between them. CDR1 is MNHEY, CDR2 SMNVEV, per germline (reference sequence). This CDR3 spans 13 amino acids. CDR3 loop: CASSLSDDQPQHF. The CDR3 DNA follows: TGTGCCAGCAGTTTATCAGACGATCAGCCCCAGCATTTT.

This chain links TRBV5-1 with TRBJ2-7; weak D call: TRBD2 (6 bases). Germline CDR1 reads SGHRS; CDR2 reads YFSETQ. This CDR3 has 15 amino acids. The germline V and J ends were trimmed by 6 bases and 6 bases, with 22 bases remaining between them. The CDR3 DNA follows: TGCGCCAGCACCCCGACGGGACTGCTGGGCTCCGAGCAGTACTTC. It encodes CASTPTGLLGSEQYF.

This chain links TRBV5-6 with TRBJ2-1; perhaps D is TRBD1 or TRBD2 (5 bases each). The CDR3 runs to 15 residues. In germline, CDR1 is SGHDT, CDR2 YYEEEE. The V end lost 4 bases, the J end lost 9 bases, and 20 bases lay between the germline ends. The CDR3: CASSRRGPKGSEQFF. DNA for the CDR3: TGTGCCAGCAGCCGCCGAGGACCTAAGGGGAGTGAGCAGTTCTTC.

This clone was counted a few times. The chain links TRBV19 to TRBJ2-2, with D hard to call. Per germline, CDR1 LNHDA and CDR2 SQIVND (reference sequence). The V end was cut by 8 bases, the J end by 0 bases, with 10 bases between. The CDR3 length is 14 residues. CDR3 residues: CASSPSTNTGELFF. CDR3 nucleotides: TGTGCCAGTTCCCCCAGCACGAACACCGGGGAGCTGTTTTTT.

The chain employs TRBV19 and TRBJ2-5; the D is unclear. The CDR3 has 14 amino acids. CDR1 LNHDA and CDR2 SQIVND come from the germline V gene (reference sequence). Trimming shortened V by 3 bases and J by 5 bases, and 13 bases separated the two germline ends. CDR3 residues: CASSMSSRRETQYF. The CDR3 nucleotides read TGTGCCAGTAGTATGAGTAGCCGTCGTGAGACCCAGTACTTC.

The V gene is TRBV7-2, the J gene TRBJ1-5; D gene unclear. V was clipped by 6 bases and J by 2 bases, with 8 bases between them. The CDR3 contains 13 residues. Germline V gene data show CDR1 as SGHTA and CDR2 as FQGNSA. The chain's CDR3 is CASSTDRNQPQHF. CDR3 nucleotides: TGTGCCAGCAGTACAGACCGCAATCAGCCCCAGCATTTT.

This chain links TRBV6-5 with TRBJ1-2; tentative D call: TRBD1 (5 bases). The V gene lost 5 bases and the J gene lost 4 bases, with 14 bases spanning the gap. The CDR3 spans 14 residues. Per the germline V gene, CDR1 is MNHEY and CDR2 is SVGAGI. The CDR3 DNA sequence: TGTGCCAGCAGTCCAGGGCTCGGTGCCTATGGCTACACCTTC. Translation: CASSPGLGAYGYTF.

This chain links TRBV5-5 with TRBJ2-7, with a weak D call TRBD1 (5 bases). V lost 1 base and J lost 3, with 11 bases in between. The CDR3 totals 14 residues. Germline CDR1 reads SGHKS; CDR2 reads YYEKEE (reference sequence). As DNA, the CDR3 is TGTGCCAGCAGCTTGAGTACAGGAATCTACGAGCAGTACTTC. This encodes CASSLSTGIYEQYF.

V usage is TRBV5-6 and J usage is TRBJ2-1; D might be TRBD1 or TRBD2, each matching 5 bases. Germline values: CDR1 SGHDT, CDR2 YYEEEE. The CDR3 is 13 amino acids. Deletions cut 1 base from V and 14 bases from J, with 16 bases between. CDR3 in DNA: TGTGCCAGCAGCTTGACAAATACCGGGGCCGAGTTCTTC. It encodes CASSLTNTGAEFF.